Detailed here is one TCR beta chain. The target antigen is unknown. This specimen belongs to a study of CD8 T cell repertoires and HIV-1 epitope variants. Looking at the study overall: Epitopes were three Gag families plus Nef HW9 and YT9.

TCRdb's copy holds only in-frame clones and misses some; the assay was immunoSEQ multiplex PCR. The sample contains under 6,000 clones, approximately 72% of which appear only once. The CDR3 sequence is 13 residues long. Trimming shortened V by 7 bases and J by 4 bases, and 13 bases separated the two germline ends. CDR1 MNHEY and CDR2 SVGAGI come from the germline V gene. This chain connects TRBV6-5 to TRBJ2-5; TRBD1 might be the D (5 bases). The TCR was taken from a male donor with HIV. What was sequenced was cultured CD8+ T cells derived from PBMCs. Written as DNA, the CDR3 is TGTGCCAGCACCACAGGCTCCCCAGAGACCCAGTACTTC. Translated: CASTTGSPETQYF.